This TCR beta chain was found in a study of low-dose radiotherapy and immunotherapy resistance in tumors. Study information: With fractions of 0.5 Gy given every 2 weeks, Cohort 1 accumulated a total of 6.5 Gy.

Ten or more counts support this clonotype. Alpha and beta chains were covered, as first-strand cDNA relied on TRAV- and TRBV-specific primers. TCRs were amplified for 15 to 20 PCR cycles with a constant-region primer and V-primer adapter. MiXCR, applied by TCRdb to the reads, yields one record per CDR3 protein. The repertoire holds about 60,000 distinct CDR3 sequences, with 20% to 25% as singletons. As to time point: before trial treatment. V was clipped by 4 bases and J by 2 bases, with 12 bases between them. The CDR3 loop spans 14 amino acids. Sequenced material: PBMCs, taken before treatment. This receptor was taken from a male donor with prostate cancer. The rearrangement joins TRBV12-3 or TRBV12-4 to TRBJ2-7; D possibly corresponds to TRBD2 (5 bases). The CDR3 is CASSSVDGTYEQYF. CDR3 sequence (DNA): TGTGCCAGCAGTTCCGTTGACGGGACCTACGAGCAGTACTTC.